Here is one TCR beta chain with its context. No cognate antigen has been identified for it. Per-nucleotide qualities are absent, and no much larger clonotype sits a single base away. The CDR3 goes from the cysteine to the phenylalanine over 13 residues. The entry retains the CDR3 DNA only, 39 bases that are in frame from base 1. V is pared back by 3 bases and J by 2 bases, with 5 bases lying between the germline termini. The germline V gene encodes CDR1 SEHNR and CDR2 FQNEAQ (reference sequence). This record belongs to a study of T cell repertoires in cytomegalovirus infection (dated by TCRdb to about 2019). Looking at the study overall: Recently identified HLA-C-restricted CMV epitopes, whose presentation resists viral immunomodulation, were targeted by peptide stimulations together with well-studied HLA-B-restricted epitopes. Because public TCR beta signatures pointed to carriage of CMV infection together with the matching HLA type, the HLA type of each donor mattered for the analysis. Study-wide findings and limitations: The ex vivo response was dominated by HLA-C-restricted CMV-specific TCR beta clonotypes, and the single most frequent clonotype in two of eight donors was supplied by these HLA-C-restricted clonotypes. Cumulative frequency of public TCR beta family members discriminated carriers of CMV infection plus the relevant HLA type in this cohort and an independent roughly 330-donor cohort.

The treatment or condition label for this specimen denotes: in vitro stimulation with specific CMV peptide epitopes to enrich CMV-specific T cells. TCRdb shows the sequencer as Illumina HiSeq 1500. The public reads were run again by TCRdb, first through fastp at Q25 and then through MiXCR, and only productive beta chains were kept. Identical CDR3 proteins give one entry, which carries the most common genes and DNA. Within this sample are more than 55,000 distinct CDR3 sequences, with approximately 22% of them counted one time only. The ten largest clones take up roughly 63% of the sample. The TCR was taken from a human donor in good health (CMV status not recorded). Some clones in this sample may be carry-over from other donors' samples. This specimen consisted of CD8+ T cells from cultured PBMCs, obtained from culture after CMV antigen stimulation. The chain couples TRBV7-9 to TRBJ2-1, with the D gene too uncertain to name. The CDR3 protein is CASSLSAYNEQFF. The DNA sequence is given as TGTGCCAGCAGCTTGAGCGCCTACAATGAGCAGTTCTTC. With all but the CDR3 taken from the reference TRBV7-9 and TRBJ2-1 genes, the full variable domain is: DTGVSQNPRHKITKRGQNVTFRCDPISEHNRLYWYRQTLGQGPEFLTYFQNEAQLEKSRLLSDRFSAERPKGSFSTLEIQRTEQGDSAMYLCASSLSAYNEQFFGPGTRLTVL.